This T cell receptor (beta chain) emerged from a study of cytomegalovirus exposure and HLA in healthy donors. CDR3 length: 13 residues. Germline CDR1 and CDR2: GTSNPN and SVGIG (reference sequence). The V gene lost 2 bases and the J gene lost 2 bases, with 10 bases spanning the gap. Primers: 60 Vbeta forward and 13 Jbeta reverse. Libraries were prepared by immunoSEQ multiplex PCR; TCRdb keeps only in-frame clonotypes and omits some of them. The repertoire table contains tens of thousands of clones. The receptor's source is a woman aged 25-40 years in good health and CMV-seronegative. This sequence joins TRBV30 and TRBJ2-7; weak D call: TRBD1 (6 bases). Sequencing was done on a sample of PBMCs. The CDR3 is CAWSPGDAYEQYF. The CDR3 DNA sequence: TGTGCCTGGAGTCCAGGGGACGCCTACGAGCAGTACTTC.